This paragraph reports one T cell receptor (beta chain). MiXCR was run by TCRdb on the 5' RACE reads, yielding one entry per CDR3 protein. The sample shows 350,000 to 400,000 distinct CDR3 sequences, about 10% of them seen only once. The CDR3 runs to 16 residues. V shed 1 base and J shed 8 bases, with 18 bases lying between them. Germline V gene lookup returns CDR1 LGHDT and CDR2 YNNKEL (reference sequence). The data are from a study of identical twins. The receptor was derived from a woman aged 45-65 years in good health. The sequenced sample consisted of naive T cells sorted from blood. The V call is TRBV3-1, the J call TRBJ2-4; tentative D call: TRBD1 (5 bases). The CDR3 DNA reads TGTGCCAGCAGCCAAGGTCCCAGGGTTGATGTGCACATTCAGTACTTC. Translation gives CASSQGPRVDVHIQYF.